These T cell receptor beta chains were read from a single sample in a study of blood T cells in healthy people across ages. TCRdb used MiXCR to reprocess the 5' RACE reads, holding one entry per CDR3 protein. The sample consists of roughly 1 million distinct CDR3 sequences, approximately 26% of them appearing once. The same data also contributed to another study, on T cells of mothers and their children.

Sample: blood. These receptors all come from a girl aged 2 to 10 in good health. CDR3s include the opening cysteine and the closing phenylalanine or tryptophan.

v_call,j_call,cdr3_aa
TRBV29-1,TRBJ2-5,CSVEDGGVASTPQETQYF
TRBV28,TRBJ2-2,CAGSFTSPGELFF
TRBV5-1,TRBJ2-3,CASSFGLAGATDTQYF
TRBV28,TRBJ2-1,CASSFHTIVAAYNEQFF
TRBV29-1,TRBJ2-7,CSVDNRDSETYEQYF
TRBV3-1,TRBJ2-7,CASSLSLSAEQYF
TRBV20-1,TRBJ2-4,CSALDRGDIQYF
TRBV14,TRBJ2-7,CASSVGRISYEQYF
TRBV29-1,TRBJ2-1,CSVEAFPRDRYNEQFF
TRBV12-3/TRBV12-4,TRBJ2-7,CASSLWDLAHEQYF
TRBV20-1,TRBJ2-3,CSHSKDPTDTQYF
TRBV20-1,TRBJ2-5,CSAFDLRETQYF
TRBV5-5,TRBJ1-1,CASSSPQDGGTEAFF
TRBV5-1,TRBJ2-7,CASSLDWGVTYEQYF
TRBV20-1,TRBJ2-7,CSASAGINEQYF
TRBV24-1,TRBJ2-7,CATSRTGFEQYF
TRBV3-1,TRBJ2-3,CASSGRGRPQDTQYF
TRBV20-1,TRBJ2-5,CSAFRDSEETQYF
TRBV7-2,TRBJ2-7,CASTSRDRDEQYF
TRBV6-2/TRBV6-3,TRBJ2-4,CASSNGQGELAKNIQYF
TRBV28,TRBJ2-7,CASTLDATLIQQYF
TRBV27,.,CASSLRGLSGGAYEQFF